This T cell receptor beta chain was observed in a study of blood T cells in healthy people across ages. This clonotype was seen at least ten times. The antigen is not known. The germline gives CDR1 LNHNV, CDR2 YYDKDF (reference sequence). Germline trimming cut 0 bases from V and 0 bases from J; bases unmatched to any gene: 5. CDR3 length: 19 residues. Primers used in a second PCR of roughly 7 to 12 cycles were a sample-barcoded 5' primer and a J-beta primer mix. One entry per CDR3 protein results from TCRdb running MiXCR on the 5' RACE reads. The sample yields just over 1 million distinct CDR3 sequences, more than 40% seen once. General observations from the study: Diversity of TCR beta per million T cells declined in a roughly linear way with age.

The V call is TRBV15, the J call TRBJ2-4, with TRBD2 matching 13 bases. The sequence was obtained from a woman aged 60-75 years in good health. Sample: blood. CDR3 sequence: CATSREGTSGTIAKNIQYF. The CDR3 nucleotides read TGTGCCACCAGCAGAGAAGGGACTAGCGGGACGATAGCCAAAAACATTCAGTACTTC.